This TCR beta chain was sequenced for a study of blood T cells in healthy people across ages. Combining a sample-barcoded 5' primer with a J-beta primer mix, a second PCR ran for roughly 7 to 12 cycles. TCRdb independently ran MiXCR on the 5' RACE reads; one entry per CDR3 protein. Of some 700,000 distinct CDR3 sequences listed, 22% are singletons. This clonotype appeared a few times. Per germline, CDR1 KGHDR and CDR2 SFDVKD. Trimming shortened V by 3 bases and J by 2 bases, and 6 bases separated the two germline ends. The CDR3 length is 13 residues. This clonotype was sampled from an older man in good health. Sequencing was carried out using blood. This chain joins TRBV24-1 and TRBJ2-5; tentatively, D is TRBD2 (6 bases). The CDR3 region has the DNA TGTGCCACCAGTGATGGGGGGCAAGAGACCCAGTACTTC. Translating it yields CATSDGGQETQYF.